This note documents a single T cell receptor (beta chain) sequence. The antigen is not known. Repertoires were generated with immunoSEQ multiplex PCR, while TCRdb's copy carries only in-frame clones and drops some. The repertoire holds about 45,000 clones, with roughly 65% as singletons. This sample is part of a study of radiotherapy plus CTLA-4 blockade in lung cancer. Whole-study results and caveats: Reports state that early shifts in blood T cell clones, with interferon-beta, best predicted response.

V lost 2 bases to trimming and J lost 7 bases, with 13 bases between them. The length of the CDR3 is 14 residues. CDR1 and CDR2 (germline): SGHRS, YFSETQ. This TCR derives from a human donor with non-small cell lung cancer who had a partial response to radiotherapy plus ipilimumab. The rearrangement uses TRBV5-1 and TRBJ1-5; D is uncertain. The sample here was peripheral blood, taken from a patient treated with radiotherapy plus ipilimumab. The CDR3: CASSFLGGGQPQHF. In DNA form, the CDR3 reads TGCGCCAGCAGCTTTTTGGGTGGCGGGCAGCCCCAGCATTTT.